Sequencing of this T cell receptor (beta chain) was carried out in a study of T cells in Graves' hyperthyroidism and ophthalmopathy. TCR beta CDR3 regions were amplified from RNA. The TCR CDR3 was amplified in a first-round RT-PCR using the HTBI primer set. TCRdb fed the multiplex PCR reads into MiXCR, producing one record per CDR3 protein. The data show 660,000 or so distinct CDR3 sequences, 45% seen once. The germline V gene encodes CDR1 LNHDA and CDR2 SQIVND (reference sequence). Trimming cost V 5 bases and J 3 bases, with 10 bases left between them. This CDR3 comprises 13 residues. The origin of this receptor is an adult man with Graves' disease, either hyperthyroidism or ophthalmopathy (not recorded which). Source material: peripheral blood or thyroid tissue (not recorded which). The chain employs TRBV19 and TRBJ1-2, with D perhaps TRBD1 (6 bases). The CDR3 DNA sequence: TGTGCCAGTAGTGGCAGGGGCGACTATGGCTACACCTTC. The encoded protein is CASSGRGDYGYTF.